This entry lists 12 T cell receptor beta chains sequenced from one sample in a study of patients and donors after allogeneic stem cell transplantation. TCRdb analysed the RT-PCR reads with MiXCR anew, one entry per CDR3 protein. The sample comprises about 230,000 distinct CDR3 sequences, 13% to 15% of which are singletons, and approximately 10% rests with the top ten. Material: blood, either unsorted or a sorted T cell fraction (not recorded which). The receptors derive from a human donor who was either an allogeneic HSCT recipient or a stem cell or donor lymphocyte infusion donor (not recorded which). It is not recorded whose cells these are; they may come from a transplant donor.

There are many counts of this clonotype. V usage is TRBV7-6 and J usage is TRBJ2-2, with 7 nucleotides matching TRBD2. Trimming cost V 5 bases and J 7 bases; bases outside gene matches: 13. The CDR3 runs 16 residues. Looked up from germline, CDR1 is SGHVS and CDR2 is FNYEAQ. This CDR3 is CASSATRLADYGELFF. In nucleotides, the CDR3 is TGTGCCAGCAGCGCAACCAGACTAGCAGACTACGGGGAGCTGTTTTTT.

J is TRBJ1-2 and V is TRBV6-1, with D uncertain. CDR3 size: 13 residues. V lost 4 bases to trimming and J lost 6 bases, with 12 bases between them. The germline V gene encodes CDR1 MNHNS and CDR2 SASEGT. The CDR3 DNA reads as TGTGCCAGCAGTGCTTATCAAGGGAATGGCTACACCTTC. Its translation is CASSAYQGNGYTF.

This clonotype has at least ten counts. V usage is TRBV3-1 and J usage is TRBJ2-1, with D perhaps TRBD2 (6 bases). Germline CDR1 and CDR2: LGHDT and YNNKEL (reference sequence). The CDR3 length is 15 residues. V lost 1 base, J lost 3 bases, and 10 bases lay in between. CDR3 bases: TGTGCCAGCAGCCAAGTGGCGGGATTCTACAATGAGCAGTTCTTC. It codes for CASSQVAGFYNEQFF.

This sequence joins TRBV5-1 and TRBJ2-5, with TRBD2 matching 8 bases. CDR3 size: 14 residues. J gave up 2 bases and V 5 bases, and 5 bases lay outside the gene matches. The germline CDR1 and CDR2 sequences are SGHRS and YFSETQ. Written as DNA, the CDR3 is TGCGCCAGCAGAAAAACGGGAGGGCAAGAGACCCAGTACTTC. This translates into CASRKTGGQETQYF.

A remark on this clonotype: This may arise from a read error, as a much more abundant clone is one base away. The rearrangement joins TRBV5-1 to TRBJ1-1; tentative D call: TRBD1 (5 bases). This CDR3 is 11 amino acids long. Germline-derived CDR1 and CDR2 are SGHRS and YFSETQ. The CDR3 region has the DNA TGCGCCAGCAGCTTAGGGCCGACAGCTTACTTT. Its protein is CASSLGPTAYF.

This clonotype was counted at least ten times. The chain couples TRBV20-1 to TRBJ2-1, with D hard to call. Trimming took 3 bases from V and 3 from J, leaving 12 bases between them. The CDR3 contains 14 residues. Germline V gives CDR1 DFQATT, CDR2 SNEGSKA (reference sequence). The CDR3 sequence: CSASLVGIYNEQFF. The CDR3 DNA is TGCAGTGCTAGTCTTGTGGGGATCTACAATGAGCAGTTCTTC.

J is TRBJ2-5 and V is TRBV12-3 or TRBV12-4; 12 nucleotides align to TRBD2. This CDR3 contains 15 residues. Germline trimming cut 3 bases from V and 4 bases from J; bases unmatched to any gene: 3. CDR3 residues: CASSFLAGGVETQYF. DNA for the CDR3: TGTGCCAGCAGTTTCCTAGCGGGGGGGGTAGAGACCCAGTACTTC.

The chain uses TRBV9 and TRBJ2-5; 8 bases are shared with TRBD1. Unmatched junction bases numbered 11, after V lost 6 bases and J lost 1 base. This CDR3 comprises 16 residues. CDR1 SGDLS and CDR2 YYNGEE come from the germline V gene. The chain's CDR3 is CASTAGGSIPQETQYF. The CDR3 nucleotides read TGTGCCAGCACCGCAGGGGGCTCGATTCCCCAAGAGACCCAGTACTTC.

This clonotype occurred many times. This chain connects TRBV5-5 to TRBJ2-3, with D possibly TRBD2 on 5 matching bases. The CDR3 extends over 13 amino acids. Between the trimmed V and J ends, which lost 4 bases and 5 bases, there was a span of 11 bases. Per germline, CDR1 SGHKS and CDR2 YYEKEE (reference sequence). CDR3 DNA sequence: TGTGCCAGCAGCCTGGGAGTTGTAGATACGCAGTATTTT. This translates into CASSLGVVDTQYF.

This clonotype was picked up a small number of times. CDR3 protein: CASSLRVEAGDTQYF. CDR3 nucleotide sequence: TGTGCCAGCAGTTTGCGGGTTGAGGCGGGAGATACGCAGTATTTT. The J gene is TRBJ2-3, the V gene TRBV12-3 or TRBV12-4, with D possibly TRBD2 on 5 matching bases. Trimming stripped 3 bases from V and 5 bases from J, with 15 bases between. This CDR3 spans 15 amino acids.

This clonotype was observed at least ten times. The chain uses TRBV20-1 and TRBJ1-6, with 7 positions matching TRBD1. Germline CDR1 and CDR2: DFQATT and SNEGSKA (reference sequence). The CDR3 loop spans 15 amino acids. The trim removed 8 bases at V and 8 bases at J, leaving 15 bases unmatched. This chain's CDR3 is CSSRRQDRMDSPLHF. The DNA of the CDR3 is TGCAGTTCCAGACGGCAGGACAGGATGGATTCACCCCTCCACTTT.

There are a few counts of this clonotype. V is TRBV19 and J is TRBJ2-1; TRBD1 matches at 8 bases. V lost 3 bases, J lost 8 bases, and 9 bases stayed unmatched. The CDR3 totals 15 residues. Germline CDR1 reads LNHDA; CDR2 reads SQIVND (reference sequence). The CDR3 DNA reads TGTGCCAGTAGTATCACGGACAGGGTCTGGGATGAGCAGTTCTTC. Amino acids: CASSITDRVWDEQFF. The entire variable domain, with the rest obtained from reference TRBV19 and TRBJ2-1, is as follows: DGGITQSPKYLFRKEGQNVTLSCEQNLNHDAMYWYRQDPGQGLRLIYYSQIVNDFQKGDIAEGYSVSREKKESFPLTVTSAQKNPTAFYLCASSITDRVWDEQFFGPGTRLTVL.